Reported below is one TCR beta chain. The target antigen is unknown. The record originates from a study of T cell responses to AZD1222 COVID-19 vaccine. Assay: immunoSEQ multiplex PCR; the TCRdb copy retains only in-frame clones and omits some. The repertoire holds approximately 100,000 clones, approximately 90% seen once, with around 8% in the top ten. Study-level points and caveats: The peak T cell response came first, and repertoires were sampled only after it.

Source: peripheral blood, taken on day 0 of AZD1222 vaccination. This TCR was sampled from an adult in good health.

Written as DNA, the CDR3 is TGTGCCAGTAGTGACCCTGGGGCGGACGTCTATGGCTACACCTTC. It specifies CASSDPGADVYGYTF. The V gene is TRBV19, the J gene TRBJ1-2, with a weak D call TRBD1 (5 bases). This CDR3 is 15 amino acids long. Trimming removed 5 bases from V and 4 bases from J, with 17 bases in between. Germline CDR1 is LNHDA and CDR2 is SQIVND (reference sequence).